The sample holds a few counts of the clone carrying this T cell receptor beta chain. Its antigen is currently unknown. Specified time point: sample taken at primary tumor resection. Whole RNA, isolated from tumor, nontumor lung or frozen PBMC, was sequenced without prior sorting. The source of the sample is a study of spatial heterogeneity in lung cancer. The overall study: Consistently, beta-chain sequences turned up in larger numbers than alpha-chain sequences did. Study-level findings and limits: Blood contained ubiquitous expanded tumor TCRs more at resection than at follow-up.

TCRdb reprocessed the 5' RACE reads via MiXCR and lists one record per CDR3 protein. Counted here are approximately 40,000 distinct CDR3 sequences, roughly 8% occurring once; the ten biggest clones make up 28%. CDR3 length: 15 amino acids. V lost 5 bases and J 1 base, leaving 12 bases between the germline ends. Germline V gene sequence: CDR1 SGHTA, CDR2 FQGNSA. This chain links TRBV7-2 with TRBJ1-5; no definite D call. The sequence derives from a male donor with early-stage non-small cell lung cancer. Sample: PBMCs, taken at surgery. The CDR3 DNA reads as TGTGCCAGCAGCCCGAAAGGTCCGAGCAATCAGCCCCAGCATTTT. Translated: CASSPKGPSNQPQHF.